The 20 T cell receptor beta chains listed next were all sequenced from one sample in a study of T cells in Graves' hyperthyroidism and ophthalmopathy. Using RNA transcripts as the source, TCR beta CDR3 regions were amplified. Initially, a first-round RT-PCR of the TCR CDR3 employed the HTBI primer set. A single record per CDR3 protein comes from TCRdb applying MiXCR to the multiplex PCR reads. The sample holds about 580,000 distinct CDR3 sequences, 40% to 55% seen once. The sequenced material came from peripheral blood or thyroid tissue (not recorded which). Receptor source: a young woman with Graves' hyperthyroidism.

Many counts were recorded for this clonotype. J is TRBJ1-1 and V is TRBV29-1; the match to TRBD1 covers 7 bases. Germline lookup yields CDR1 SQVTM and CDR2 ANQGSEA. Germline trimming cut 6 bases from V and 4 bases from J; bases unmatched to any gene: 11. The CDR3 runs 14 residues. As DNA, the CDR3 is TGCAGCGTCGATGATGTGACAGGGTTCACTGAAGCTTTCTTT. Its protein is CSVDDVTGFTEAFF.

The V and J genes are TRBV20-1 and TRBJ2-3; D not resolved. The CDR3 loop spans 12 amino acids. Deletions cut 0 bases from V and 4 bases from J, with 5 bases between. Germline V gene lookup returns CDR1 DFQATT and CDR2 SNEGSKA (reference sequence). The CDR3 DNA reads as TGCAGTGCTAGAGATATGTCAGATACGCAGTATTTT. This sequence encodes CSARDMSDTQYF.

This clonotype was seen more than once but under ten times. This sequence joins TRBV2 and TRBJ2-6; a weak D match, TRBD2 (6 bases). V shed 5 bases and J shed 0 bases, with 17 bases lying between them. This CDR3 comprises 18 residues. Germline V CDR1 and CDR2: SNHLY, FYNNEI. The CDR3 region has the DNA TGTGCCAGCAGTCCCGGGCCCGGAGGGACCTCTGGGGCCAACGTCCTGACTTTC. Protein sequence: CASSPGPGGTSGANVLTF.

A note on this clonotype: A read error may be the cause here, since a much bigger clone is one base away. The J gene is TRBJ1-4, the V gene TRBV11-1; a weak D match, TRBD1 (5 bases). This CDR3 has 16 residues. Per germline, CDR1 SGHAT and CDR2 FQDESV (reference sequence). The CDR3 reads CASGLLVLRGDEKLFF. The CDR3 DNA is TGTGCCAGCGGCTTATTGGTTTTGAGGGGAGATGAAAAACTGTTTTTT.

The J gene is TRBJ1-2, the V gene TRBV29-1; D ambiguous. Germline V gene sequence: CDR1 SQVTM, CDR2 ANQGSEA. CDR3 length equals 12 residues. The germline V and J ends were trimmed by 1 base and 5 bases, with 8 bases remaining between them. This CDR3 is CSVEVQDYGYTF. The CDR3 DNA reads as TGCAGCGTTGAAGTCCAGGATTATGGCTACACCTTC.

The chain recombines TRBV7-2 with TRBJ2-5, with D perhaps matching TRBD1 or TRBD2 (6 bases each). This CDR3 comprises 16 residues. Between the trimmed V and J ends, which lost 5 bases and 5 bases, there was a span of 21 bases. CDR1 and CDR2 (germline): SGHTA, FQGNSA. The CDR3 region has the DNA TGTGCCAGCAGCCAAACGCCCACAACAGGGAGGGAGACCCAGTACTTC. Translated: CASSQTPTTGRETQYF. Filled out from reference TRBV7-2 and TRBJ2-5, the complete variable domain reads GAGVSQSPSNKVTEKGKDVELRCDPISGHTALYWYRQSLGQGLEFLIYFQGNSAPDKSGLPSDRFSAERTGGSVSTLTIQRTQQEDSAVYLCASSQTPTTGRETQYFGPGTRLLVL.

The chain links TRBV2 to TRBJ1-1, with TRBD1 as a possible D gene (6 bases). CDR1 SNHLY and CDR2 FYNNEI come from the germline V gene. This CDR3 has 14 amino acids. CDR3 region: CASYPGHFNTEAFF. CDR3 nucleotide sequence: TGTGCTAGTTATCCGGGACACTTCAACACTGAAGCTTTCTTT.

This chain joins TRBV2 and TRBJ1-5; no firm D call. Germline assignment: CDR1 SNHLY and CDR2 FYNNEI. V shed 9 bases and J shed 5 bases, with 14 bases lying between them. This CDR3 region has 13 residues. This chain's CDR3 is CARGLAEDQPQHF. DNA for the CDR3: TGTGCCAGAGGTTTAGCGGAGGATCAGCCCCAGCATTTT. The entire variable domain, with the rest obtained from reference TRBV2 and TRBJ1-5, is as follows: EPEVTQTPSHQVTQMGQEVILRCVPISNHLYFYWYRQILGQKVEFLVSFYNNEISEKSEIFDDQFSVERPDGSNFTLKIRSTKLEDSAMYFCARGLAEDQPQHFGDGTRLSIL.

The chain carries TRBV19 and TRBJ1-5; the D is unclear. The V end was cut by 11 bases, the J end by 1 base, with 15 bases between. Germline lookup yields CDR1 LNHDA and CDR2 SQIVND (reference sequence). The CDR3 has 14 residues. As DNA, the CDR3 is TGTGCCTCAACAGCCACGGGGAGCAATCAGCCCCAGCATTTT. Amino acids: CASTATGSNQPQHF.

CDR3 sequence (DNA): TGTGCCAGCAGCAGGGAAGATGAGCAGTTCTTC. Translating gives CASSREDEQFF. V gene TRBV5-6 combines with J gene TRBJ2-5; D ambiguous. The J call may be incorrect, as the DNA end agrees better with TRBJ2-1. CDR1 and CDR2 (germline): SGHDT, YYEEEE. This CDR3 is 11 amino acids long.

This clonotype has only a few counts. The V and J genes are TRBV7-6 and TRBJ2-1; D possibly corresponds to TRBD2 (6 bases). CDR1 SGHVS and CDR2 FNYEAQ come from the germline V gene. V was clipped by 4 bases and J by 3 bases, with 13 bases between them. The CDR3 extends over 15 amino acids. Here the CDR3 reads CASSSDYEVYNEQFF. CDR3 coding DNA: TGTGCCAGCAGCTCGGACTACGAAGTCTACAATGAGCAGTTCTTC.

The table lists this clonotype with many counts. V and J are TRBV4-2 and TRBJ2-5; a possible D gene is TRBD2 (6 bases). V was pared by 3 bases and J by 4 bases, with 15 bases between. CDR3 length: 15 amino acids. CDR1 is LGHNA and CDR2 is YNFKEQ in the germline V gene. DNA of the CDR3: TGTGCCAGCAGCCATGGCGGGGCCAAGGGAGAGACCCAGTACTTC. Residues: CASSHGGAKGETQYF.

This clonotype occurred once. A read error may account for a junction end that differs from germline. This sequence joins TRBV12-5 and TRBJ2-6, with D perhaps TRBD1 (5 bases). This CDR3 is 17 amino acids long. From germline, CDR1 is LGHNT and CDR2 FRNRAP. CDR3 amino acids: CASGPGSPLAGANVPTF. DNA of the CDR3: TGTGCTAGTGGCCCCGGGTCCCCCTTAGCTGGGGCCAACGTCCCGACTTTC.

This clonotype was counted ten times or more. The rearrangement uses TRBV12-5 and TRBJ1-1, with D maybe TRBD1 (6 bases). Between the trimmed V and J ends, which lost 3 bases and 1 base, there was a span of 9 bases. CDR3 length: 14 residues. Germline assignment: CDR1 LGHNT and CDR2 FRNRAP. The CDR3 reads CASGFMTGNTEAFF. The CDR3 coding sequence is TGTGCTAGTGGTTTTATGACAGGGAACACTGAAGCTTTCTTT.

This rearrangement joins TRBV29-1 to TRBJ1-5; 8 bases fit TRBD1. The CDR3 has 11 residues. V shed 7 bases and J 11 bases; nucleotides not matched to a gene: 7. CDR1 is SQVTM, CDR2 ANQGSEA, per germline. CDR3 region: CSATGGETQHF. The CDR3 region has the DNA TGCAGCGCTACAGGGGGAGAGACCCAGCATTTT.

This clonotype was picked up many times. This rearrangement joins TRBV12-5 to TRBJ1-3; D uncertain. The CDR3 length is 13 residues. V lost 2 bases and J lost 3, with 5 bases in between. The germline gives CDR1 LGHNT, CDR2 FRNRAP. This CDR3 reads CASGLQLGNTIYF. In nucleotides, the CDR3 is TGTGCTAGTGGTTTGCAACTTGGAAACACCATATATTTT.

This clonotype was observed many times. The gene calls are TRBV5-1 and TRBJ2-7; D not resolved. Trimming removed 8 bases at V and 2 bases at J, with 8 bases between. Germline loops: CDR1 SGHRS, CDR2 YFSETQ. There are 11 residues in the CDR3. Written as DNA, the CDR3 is TGCGCCAGGTGCGACGCCTACGAGCAGTACTTC. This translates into CARCDAYEQYF.

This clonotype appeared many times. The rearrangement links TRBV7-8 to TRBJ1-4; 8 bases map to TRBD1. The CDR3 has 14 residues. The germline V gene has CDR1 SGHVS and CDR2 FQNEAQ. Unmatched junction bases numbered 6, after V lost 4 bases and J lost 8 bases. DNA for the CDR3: TGTGCCAGCAGCTCGACAGGGGTTGGAGAAAAACTGTTTTTT. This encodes CASSSTGVGEKLFF.

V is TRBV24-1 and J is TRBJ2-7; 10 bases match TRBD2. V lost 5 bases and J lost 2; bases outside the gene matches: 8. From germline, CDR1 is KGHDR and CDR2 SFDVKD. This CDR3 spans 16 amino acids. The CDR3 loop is CATSASTSGSPYEQYF. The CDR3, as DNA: TGTGCCACCAGTGCCTCGACTAGCGGGTCCCCCTACGAGCAGTACTTC.

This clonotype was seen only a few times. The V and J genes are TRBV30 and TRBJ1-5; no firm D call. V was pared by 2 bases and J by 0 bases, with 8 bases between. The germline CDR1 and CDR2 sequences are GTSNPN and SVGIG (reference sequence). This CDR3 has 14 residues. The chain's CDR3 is CAWSPLGSNQPQHF. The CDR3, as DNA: TGTGCCTGGAGTCCCCTCGGTAGCAATCAGCCCCAGCATTTT.